Many counts were recorded for the clone carrying this T cell receptor (beta chain). As yet, its antigen is unknown. These data come from a study of identical twins. TCRdb reanalysed the 5' RACE reads using MiXCR and keeps one entry per CDR3 protein. The data show 200,000 to 300,000 distinct CDR3 sequences, with roughly 7% seen just once and more than 3% held by the top ten. Study results and caveats: Clonotypes of the beta chain that were abundant in cord blood carried fewer insertions (memory repertoires showed none).

These data are also associated with another study on yellow fever vaccine responses in identical twins.

The sequenced sample was memory (CD45RO+) T cells sorted from blood. This sequence originates from a young woman in good health.

The CDR3 here is CSAPYGPSYEQYF. The CDR3 DNA sequence: TGCAGTGCTCCTTATGGGCCCTCCTACGAGCAGTACTTC. The V gene is TRBV20-1, the J gene TRBJ2-7; D ambiguous. CDR3 length equals 13 residues. V was trimmed by 5 bases and J by 0 bases, leaving 11 bases between them. Germline CDR1 and CDR2: DFQATT and SNEGSKA (reference sequence).